This TCR beta chain came from a study of blood T cell repertoires in COVID-19. Study-wide context: PBMCs, B-cell-depleted T cells, or T cells were the source of the cDNA or gDNA that made up the material.

This clone was recorded a few times. In the authors' methods: For nucleated cells, counts were estimated from reference gene primer amplification. Produced via immunoSEQ multiplex PCR; TCRdb's table is partial and in-frame only. Clonal size and the V and J genes are those of that table, whereas D and trimming came from the DNA. Of around 60,000 clones in the sample, 83% are singletons; the top ten hold 10%. This CDR3 has 14 residues. V lost 5 bases to trimming and J lost 6 bases; unmatched junction nucleotides: 7. Germline loops: CDR1 LNHDA, CDR2 SQIVND (reference sequence). Sequenced sample: peripheral blood. This TCR was recovered from a man aged 50-59 years with COVID-19, enrolled during active disease. The V gene is TRBV19, the J gene TRBJ1-1; 9 bases match TRBD1. The CDR3, as DNA: TGTGCCAGTAGTGTTGACAGGGGGGTCGCTGAAGCTTTCTTT. Protein: CASSVDRGVAEAFF. Full variable domain (outside the CDR3, taken from reference TRBV19 and TRBJ1-1): DGGITQSPKYLFRKEGQNVTLSCEQNLNHDAMYWYRQDPGQGLRLIYYSQIVNDFQKGDIAEGYSVSREKKESFPLTVTSAQKNPTAFYLCASSVDRGVAEAFFGQGTRLTVV.